Listed below are T cell receptor beta chains from one sample, sequenced in a study of OX40 agonist ivuxolimab in advanced cancers. Clones were read by immunoSEQ multiplex PCR, and TCRdb kept only the in-frame ones, dropping some. The table records more than 10,000 clones, around 74% of them present only once. Material: CD4+ or CD8+ T cells sorted from blood, obtained in a trial of the OX40 agonist ivuxolimab. The receptors were sampled from an adult with an advanced solid tumor such as melanoma, head and neck, liver or kidney cancer. Both conserved end residues are part of each CDR3. Each record gives: D gene, J gene, V gene, clone size, CDR3 protein, CDR3 DNA. The D gene is left open where the match is weak. Clone size is shown for a subset of rows, as once, few, many or a class of expanded clone.

- | TRBJ1-4 | TRBV19 | - | CASSQETDLTEKLFF | TGTGCCAGTAGTCAAGAGACAGATCTGACTGAAAAACTGTTTTTT
- | TRBJ2-6 | TRBV28 | few | CASMLGSPGANVLTF | TGTGCCAGCATGCTTGGGTCCCCTGGGGCCAACGTCCTGACTTTC
- | TRBJ1-2 | TRBV7-9 | - | CASSRQEGYGYTF | TGTGCCAGCAGCCGACAGGAGGGTTATGGCTACACCTTC
TRBD1 | TRBJ1-5 | TRBV14 | - | CASSQERQSYRGRTQPQHF | TGTGCCAGCAGCCAAGAACGCCAATCCTACAGGGGGCGGACTCAGCCCCAGCATTTT
- | TRBJ2-1 | TRBV5-1 | once | CASSSTRDEQFF | TGCGCCAGCAGCTCCACGCGGGACGAGCAGTTCTTC
- | TRBJ2-7 | TRBV7-7 | - | CATPPADFSEQYF | TGTGCCACCCCCCCGGCGGATTTTTCCGAGCAGTACTTC
TRBD1 | TRBJ1-2 | TRBV6-4 | - | CASSADRGGWGYTF | TGTGCCAGCAGTGCCGACAGGGGGGGATGGGGCTACACCTTC
TRBD2 | TRBJ2-1 | TRBV18 | - | CASSLQLAGELYNEQFF | TGTGCCAGCTCACTCCAACTAGCGGGGGAGCTATACAATGAGCAGTTCTTC
- | TRBJ2-6 | TRBV9 | - | CASSVDLTVSGANVLTF | TGTGCCAGCAGCGTAGACTTGACAGTCTCTGGGGCCAACGTCCTGACTTTC
- | TRBJ1-5 | TRBV13 | - | CASSLTTSNQPQHF | TGTGCCAGCAGCTTAACCACGAGCAATCAGCCCCAGCATTTT
- | TRBJ1-1 | TRBV9 | - | CASSAVETFEAFF | TGTGCCAGCAGCGCTGTTGAAACTTTTGAAGCTTTCTTT
TRBD1 | TRBJ2-7 | TRBV6-1 | once | CASGDRGYEQYF | TGTGCCAGCGGGGACAGGGGATACGAGCAGTACTTC
TRBD1 | TRBJ1-2 | TRBV9 | - | CASSGGSGTDYGYTF | TGTGCCAGCAGCGGAGGGTCCGGGACAGACTATGGCTACACCTTC
- | TRBJ2-7 | TRBV7-8 | - | CASSPRYEQYF | TGTGCCAGCAGCCCGCGCTACGAGCAGTACTTC
- | TRBJ2-1 | TRBV27 | - | CASSSFDQSSYNEQFF | TGTGCCAGCAGTTCATTTGACCAGAGCTCCTACAATGAGCAGTTCTTC
- | TRBJ2-7 | TRBV4-1 | - | CASSQRDTSSYEQYF | TGCGCCAGCAGCCAGAGGGACACGAGCTCCTACGAGCAGTACTTC
TRBD2 | TRBJ2-1 | TRBV6-1 | few | CASSGLAGYNEQFF | TGTGCCAGCAGTGGACTAGCGGGGTACAATGAGCAGTTCTTC
TRBD2 | TRBJ2-2 | TRBV9 | - | CASSAGGPGAGELFF | TGTGCCAGCAGCGCGGGGGGGCCCGGCGCCGGGGAGCTGTTTTTT
- | TRBJ2-5 | TRBV4-1 | medium-sized | CASSPDRGGQETQYF | TGCGCCAGCAGCCCGGATAGGGGAGGCCAAGAGACCCAGTACTTC